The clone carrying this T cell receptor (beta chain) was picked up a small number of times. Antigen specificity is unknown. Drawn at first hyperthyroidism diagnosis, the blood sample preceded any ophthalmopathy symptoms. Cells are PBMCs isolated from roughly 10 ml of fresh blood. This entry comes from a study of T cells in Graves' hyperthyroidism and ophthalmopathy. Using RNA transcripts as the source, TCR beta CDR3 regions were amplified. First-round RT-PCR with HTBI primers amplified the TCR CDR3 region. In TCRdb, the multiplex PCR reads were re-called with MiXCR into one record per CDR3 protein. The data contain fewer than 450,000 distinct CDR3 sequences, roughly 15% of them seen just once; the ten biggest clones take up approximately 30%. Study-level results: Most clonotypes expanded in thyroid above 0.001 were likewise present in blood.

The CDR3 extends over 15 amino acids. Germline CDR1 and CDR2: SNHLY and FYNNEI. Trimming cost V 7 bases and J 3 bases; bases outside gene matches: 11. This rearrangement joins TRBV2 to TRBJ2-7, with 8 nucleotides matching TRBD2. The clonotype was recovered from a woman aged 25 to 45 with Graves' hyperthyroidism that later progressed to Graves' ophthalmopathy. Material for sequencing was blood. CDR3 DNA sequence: TGTGCCAGCACGGATCCGGGGGGGATTCTCTACGAGCAGTACTTC. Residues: CASTDPGGILYEQYF. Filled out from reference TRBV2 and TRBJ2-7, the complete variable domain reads EPEVTQTPSHQVTQMGQEVILRCVPISNHLYFYWYRQILGQKVEFLVSFYNNEISEKSEIFDDQFSVERPDGSNFTLKIRSTKLEDSAMYFCASTDPGGILYEQYFGPGTRLTVT.